This T cell receptor beta chain originates from a study of CD8+ T cells in alopecia areata. RNA, once extracted, was reverse transcribed into cDNA for use as the sequencing template. Sequencing was performed with immunoSEQ multiplex PCR; in TCRdb, only in-frame clones are kept and a portion is missing. The sample lists approximately 150,000 clones, roughly 50% occurring once. As regards this clone: Antigen: not known.

V gave up 4 bases and J gave up 4 bases, with 8 bases separating them. The length of the CDR3 is 13 residues. Germline CDR1 and CDR2: MGHRA and YSYEKL. Regarding the study as a whole: When scalp samples are sequenced, resident alphabeta T cells of normal skin are also captured. Greater clonality was observed in lesional scalp samples, especially alopecia totalis/universalis, versus normal scalp.

The chain links TRBV4-1 to TRBJ1-5, with D perhaps TRBD1 (5 bases). The sample comprised CD4+ T cells sorted from blood. The receptor was isolated from a human donor in good health. The CDR3 loop is CASSLGVNQPQHF. In DNA form, the CDR3 reads TGCGCCAGCAGCCTGGGGGTGAATCAGCCCCAGCATTTT.